The present T cell receptor (beta chain) was sequenced within a study of blood T cell repertoires in COVID-19 (dated by TCRdb to 2018 to 2021). Context from the whole study: Collaborator samples came from the United States, Italy and Spain and covered acute and convalescent phases of COVID-19. A freely available public database, intended as a resource for researchers studying the immune response to SARS-CoV-2, is where the repertoires were released. The dataset comprised deeply sampled blood TCRbeta repertoires from subjects exposed to, actively infected with, or recovered from COVID-19. The material from the prospective study consisted of cDNA or gDNA derived from T cells, B-cell-depleted T cells, or PBMCs. HLA class I and class II types, where available, came from metadata supplied by the sample provider rather than from assay-based typing. Samples were obtained from the ongoing ImmuneRACE study (first 160 participants) and from some 1,200 subjects provided by 6 global collaborators. Sample metadata almost always included a de-identified subject ID, COVID-19 status, age in years and sex. Overall study outcomes, separate from this receptor: The quantity of clinical and demographic metadata differed by source and by participant and was supplied without curation.

Taken from cysteine to phenylalanine, the CDR3 has 21 residues. The DNA shown is the 63-base CDR3, in frame from base 1. TCRbeta CDR3 regions were amplified from genomic DNA by means of the immunoSEQ Assay, a bias-controlled multiplex PCR. Under the source paper's analysis protocol: Nucleated cell counts per sample were estimated from amplification of reference gene primers within the assay. Sequence reads were collapsed and filtered to measure the absolute abundance of every unique TCRbeta CDR3 rearrangement. For each sample, productive Simpson clonality was calculated by taking the square root of Simpson's diversity index across productive rearrangements. Entries here come from immuneACCESS through TCRdb and include only in-frame sequences with V and J called. Some clones fail to appear in such tables; in the studies checked, an unresolved V gene covers under half of the shortfall, and the cause of the remainder is unknown. The V and J calls and the clone size are those of that table, but D and trimming were determined from the DNA. The sample yields about 200,000 clones; 70% to 90% were counted once. The top ten constitute more than 4% of the sample.

With respect to this clone: There is no known antigen for this receptor. Per-base qualities were not stored, and no clone one base away is much larger.

Participants in the prospective study were enrolled through a virtual design, were aged about 18 to 100 years, and lived in roughly 24 United States geographic areas. In the prospective study, cohorts were assigned on the basis of participant-reported clinical history obtained from a screening survey and a study questionnaire. Exposed participants had been in contact, within 2 weeks of entering the study, with a person who had a PCR-confirmed or clinician-diagnosed case of COVID-19. Mobile phlebotomists in the prospective study collected whole blood, serum and a nasopharyngeal or oropharyngeal swab from every participant. Over a 2-month period, participants in the prospective study had the option of providing additional blood draws and questionnaires. Prospective study blood samples were shipped either frozen or at room temperature before DNA extraction.

The sample taken for sequencing was PBMCs or T cells enriched from blood (not recorded which). Here the chain combines TRBV21-1 and TRBJ1-5. TRBV21-1 is tagged as a pseudogene. This TCR was recovered from a woman aged 30 to 39 who had been exposed to COVID-19. The nucleotide sequence reads as follows: TGTGCCAGCAGCAATAGTCCCCCCCCCTATGGAAACCGAGGGATTAATCAGCCCCAGCATTTT. The translation is CASSNSPPPYGNRGINQPQHF.